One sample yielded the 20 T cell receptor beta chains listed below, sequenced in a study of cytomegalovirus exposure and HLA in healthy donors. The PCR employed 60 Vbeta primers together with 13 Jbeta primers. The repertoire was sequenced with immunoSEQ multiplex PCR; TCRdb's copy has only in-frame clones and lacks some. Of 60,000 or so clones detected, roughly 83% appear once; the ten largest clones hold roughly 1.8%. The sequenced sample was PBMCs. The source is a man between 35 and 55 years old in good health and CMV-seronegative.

CDR3 bases: TGTGCCAGCAGTGAATGGGGGGGAAGCACTGAAGCTTTCTTT. This translates into CASSEWGGSTEAFF. The chain has TRBV25-1 and TRBJ1-1; a weak D match, TRBD1 (5 bases). Trimming took 1 base from V and 4 from J, leaving 10 bases between them. Germline-derived CDR1 and CDR2 are MGHDK and SYGVNS. This CDR3 has 14 residues.

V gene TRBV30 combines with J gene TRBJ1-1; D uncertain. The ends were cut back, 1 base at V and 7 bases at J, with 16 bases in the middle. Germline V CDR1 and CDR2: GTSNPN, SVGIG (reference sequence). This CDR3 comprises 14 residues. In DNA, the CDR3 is TGTGCCTGGAGTGCCCCATCCCCTAGAGGTGAAGCTTTCTTT. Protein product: CAWSAPSPRGEAFF.

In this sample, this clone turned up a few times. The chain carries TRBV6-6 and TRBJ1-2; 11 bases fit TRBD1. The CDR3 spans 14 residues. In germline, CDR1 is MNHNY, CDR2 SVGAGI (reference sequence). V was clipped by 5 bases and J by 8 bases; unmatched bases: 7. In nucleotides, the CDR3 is TGTGCCAGCAGTCGGACAGGGGGCGAGTCCGGCTACACCTTC. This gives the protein CASSRTGGESGYTF.

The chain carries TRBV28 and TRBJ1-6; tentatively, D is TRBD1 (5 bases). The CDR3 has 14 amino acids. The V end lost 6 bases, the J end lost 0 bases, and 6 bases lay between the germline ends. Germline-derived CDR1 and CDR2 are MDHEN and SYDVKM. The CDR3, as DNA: TGTGCCAGCAGCGACAGCTCCTATAATTCACCCCTCCACTTT. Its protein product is CASSDSSYNSPLHF. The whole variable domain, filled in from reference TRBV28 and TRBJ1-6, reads DVKVTQSSRYLVKRTGEKVFLECVQDMDHENMFWYRQDPGLGLRLIYFSYDVKMKEKGDIPEGYSVSREKKERFSLILESASTNQTSMYLCASSDSSYNSPLHFGNGTRLTVT.

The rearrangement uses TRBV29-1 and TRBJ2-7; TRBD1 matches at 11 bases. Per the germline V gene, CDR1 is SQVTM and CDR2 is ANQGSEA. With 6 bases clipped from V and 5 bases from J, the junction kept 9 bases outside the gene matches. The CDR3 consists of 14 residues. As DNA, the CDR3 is TGCAGCGTGGCCCGGACAGGGGGCGCGCACGAGCAGTACTTC. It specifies CSVARTGGAHEQYF.

The CDR3 nucleotides are TGTGCCATCAGTGTCAATTCGGGTAGCTCGAGCGAGCAGTACTTC. It specifies CAISVNSGSSSEQYF. The chain recombines TRBV10-3 with TRBJ2-7; D is undetermined. The V gene lost 4 bases and the J gene lost 6 bases, with 19 bases spanning the gap. This CDR3 has 15 amino acids. Germline V gene sequence: CDR1 ENHRY, CDR2 SYGVKD.

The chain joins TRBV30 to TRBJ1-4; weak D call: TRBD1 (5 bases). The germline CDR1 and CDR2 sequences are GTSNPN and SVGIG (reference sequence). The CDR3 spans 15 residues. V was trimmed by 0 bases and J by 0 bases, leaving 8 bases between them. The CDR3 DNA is TGTGCCTGGAGTGTAGGGGTATCAACTAATGAAAAACTGTTTTTT. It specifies CAWSVGVSTNEKLFF.

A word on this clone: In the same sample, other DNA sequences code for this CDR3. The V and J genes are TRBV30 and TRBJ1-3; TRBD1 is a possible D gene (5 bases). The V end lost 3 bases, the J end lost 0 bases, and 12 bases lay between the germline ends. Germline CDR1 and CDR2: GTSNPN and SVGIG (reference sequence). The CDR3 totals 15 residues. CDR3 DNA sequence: TGTGCCTGGAGCGTTTCAGGGATCTCTGGAAACACCATATATTTT. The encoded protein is CAWSVSGISGNTIYF.

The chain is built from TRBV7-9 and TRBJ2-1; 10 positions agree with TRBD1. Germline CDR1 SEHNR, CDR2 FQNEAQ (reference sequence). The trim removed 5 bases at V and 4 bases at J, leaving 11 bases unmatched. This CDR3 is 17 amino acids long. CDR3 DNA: TGTGCCAGCAGCCCCGGGACAGGGGTATTGGATTACAATGAGCAGTTCTTC. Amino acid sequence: CASSPGTGVLDYNEQFF.

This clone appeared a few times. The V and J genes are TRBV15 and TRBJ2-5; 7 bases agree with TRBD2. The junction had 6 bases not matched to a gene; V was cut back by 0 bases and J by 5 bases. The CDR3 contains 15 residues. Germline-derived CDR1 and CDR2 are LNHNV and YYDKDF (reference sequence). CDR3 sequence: CATSRDSGFRETQYF. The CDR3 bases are TGTGCCACCAGCAGAGATAGCGGGTTCAGGGAGACCCAGTACTTC.

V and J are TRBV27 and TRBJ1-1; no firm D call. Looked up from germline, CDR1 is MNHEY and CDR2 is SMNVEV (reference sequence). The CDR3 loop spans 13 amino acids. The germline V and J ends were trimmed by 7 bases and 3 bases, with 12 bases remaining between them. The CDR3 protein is CASKITRDTEAFF. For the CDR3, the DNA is TGTGCCAGCAAAATTACTAGGGACACTGAAGCTTTCTTT.

CDR3 in amino acids: CASSEQVNYGYTF. Here the CDR3 DNA reads TGTGCCAGCAGTGAGCAGGTGAACTATGGCTACACCTTC. V usage is TRBV25-1 and J usage is TRBJ1-2, with D unresolved. CDR3 length: 13 residues. The V gene's germline CDR1 is MGHDK and CDR2 SYGVNS. The V gene lost 3 bases and the J gene lost 2 bases, with 7 bases spanning the gap.

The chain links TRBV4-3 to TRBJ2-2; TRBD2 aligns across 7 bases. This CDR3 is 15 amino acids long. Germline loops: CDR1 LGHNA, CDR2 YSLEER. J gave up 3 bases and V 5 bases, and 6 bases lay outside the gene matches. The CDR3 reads CASSSSGRDTGELFF. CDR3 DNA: TGCGCCAGCAGCTCCTCAGGGAGGGACACCGGGGAGCTGTTTTTT.

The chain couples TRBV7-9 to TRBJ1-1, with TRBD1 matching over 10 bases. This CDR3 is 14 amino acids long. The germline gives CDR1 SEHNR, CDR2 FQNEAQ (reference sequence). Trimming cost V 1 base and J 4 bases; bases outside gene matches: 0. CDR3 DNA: TGTGCCAGCAGCTTAGGACAGGGGGCCACTGAAGCTTTCTTT. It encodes CASSLGQGATEAFF.

The CDR3 coding sequence is TGTGCCAGCAGTTGGGACGCCGGGAGAGGCAATCAGCCCCAGCATTTT. Translated: CASSWDAGRGNQPQHF. This chain uses TRBV5-8 with TRBJ1-5; D may be TRBD1 (5 bases). Germline V gene sequence: CDR1 SGHTS, CDR2 YDEGEE. Trimming removed 5 bases from V and 2 bases from J, with 17 bases in between. CDR3 length: 16 residues.

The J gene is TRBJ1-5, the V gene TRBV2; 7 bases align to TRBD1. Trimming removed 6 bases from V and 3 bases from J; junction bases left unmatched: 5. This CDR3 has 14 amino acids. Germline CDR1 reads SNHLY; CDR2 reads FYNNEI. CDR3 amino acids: CASRDRVINQPQHF. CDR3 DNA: TGTGCCAGCAGAGACAGGGTAATCAATCAGCCCCAGCATTTT.

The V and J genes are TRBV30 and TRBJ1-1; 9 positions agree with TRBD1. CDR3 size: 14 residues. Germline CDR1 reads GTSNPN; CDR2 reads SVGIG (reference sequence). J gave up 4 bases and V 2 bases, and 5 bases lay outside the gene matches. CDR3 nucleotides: TGTGCCTGGAGTCCCGACAGGGGGTCCACTGAAGCTTTCTTT. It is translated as CAWSPDRGSTEAFF.

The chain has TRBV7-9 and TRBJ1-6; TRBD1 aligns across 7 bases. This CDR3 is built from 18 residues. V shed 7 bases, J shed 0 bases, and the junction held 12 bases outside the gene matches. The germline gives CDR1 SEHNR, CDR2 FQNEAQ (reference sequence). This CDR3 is CASTIYRGVSSYNSPLHF. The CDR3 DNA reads TGTGCCAGCACCATTTACAGGGGAGTGAGCTCCTATAATTCACCCCTCCACTTT. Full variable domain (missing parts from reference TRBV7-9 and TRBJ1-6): DTGVSQNPRHKITKRGQNVTFRCDPISEHNRLYWYRQTLGQGPEFLTYFQNEAQLEKSRLLSDRFSAERPKGSFSTLEIQRTEQGDSAMYLCASTIYRGVSSYNSPLHFGNGTRLTVT.

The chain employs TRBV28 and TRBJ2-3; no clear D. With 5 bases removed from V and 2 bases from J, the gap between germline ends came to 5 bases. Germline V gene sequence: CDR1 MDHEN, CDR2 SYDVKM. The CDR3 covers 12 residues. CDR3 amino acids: CASSPITDTQYF. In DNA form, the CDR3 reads TGTGCCAGCAGTCCAATCACAGATACGCAGTATTTT.

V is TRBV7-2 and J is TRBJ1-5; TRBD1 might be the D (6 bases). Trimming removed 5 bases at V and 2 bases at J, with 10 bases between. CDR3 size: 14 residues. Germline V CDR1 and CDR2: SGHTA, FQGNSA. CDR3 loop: CASSNRQGNQPQHF. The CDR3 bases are TGTGCCAGCAGCAACCGACAGGGCAATCAGCCCCAGCATTTT.